These 8 T cell receptor beta chains were sequenced from one sample in a study of identical twins. MiXCR was run by TCRdb on the 5' RACE reads, yielding one entry per CDR3 protein. The sample carries approximately 210,000 distinct CDR3 sequences, over 5.5% recorded once. These data are also associated with another study on T cells expressing NK-cell markers.

The sequencing input was CD8+ T cells sorted from blood. These receptors were taken from a young woman in good health.

This chain joins TRBV19 and TRBJ2-1; tentatively, D is TRBD1 (5 bases). CDR1 LNHDA and CDR2 SQIVND come from the germline V gene (reference sequence). Trimming stripped 4 bases from V and 6 bases from J, with 13 bases between. The CDR3 length is 14 residues. The CDR3: CASSTWGRINEQFF. The CDR3 nucleotides are TGTGCCAGTAGTACTTGGGGCAGGATCAATGAGCAGTTCTTC.

This clonotype showed up just a few times. This chain uses TRBV4-3 with TRBJ2-1; D perhaps matches TRBD2 (5 bases). V lost 0 bases and J lost 9, with 9 bases in between. This CDR3 has 13 amino acids. Germline CDR1 and CDR2: LGHNA and YSLEER. As DNA, the CDR3 is TGCGCCAGCAGCCAAGACGAGGGCGGTGAGCAGTTCTTC. This codes for CASSQDEGGEQFF.

This clonotype has just a few counts. This rearrangement joins TRBV20-1 to TRBJ1-1; D may be TRBD1 (6 bases). V lost 0 bases, J lost 6 bases, and 14 bases lay in between. Germline lookup yields CDR1 DFQATT and CDR2 SNEGSKA (reference sequence). CDR3 size: 14 residues. CDR3 amino acids: CSARENQDSSEAFF. The DNA for the CDR3 is TGCAGTGCTAGAGAAAACCAGGACAGCTCTGAAGCTTTCTTT.

This chain links TRBV28 with TRBJ2-1; D ambiguous. The CDR3 contains 13 residues. Between the trimmed V and J ends, which lost 2 bases and 3 bases, there was a span of 5 bases. The germline gives CDR1 MDHEN, CDR2 SYDVKM. The CDR3 nucleotides are TGTGCCAGCAGTTTAAGGGACTACAATGAGCAGTTCTTC. Its translation is CASSLRDYNEQFF.

The chain joins TRBV27 to TRBJ2-3; 14 positions agree with TRBD2. Germline trimming cut 6 bases from V and 4 bases from J; bases unmatched to any gene: 12. Germline V gene data show CDR1 as MNHEY and CDR2 as SMNVEV (reference sequence). The CDR3 sequence is 18 residues long. CDR3 in amino acids: CASSPGTSGSGDPDTQYF. CDR3 in DNA: TGTGCCAGCAGCCCTGGGACTAGCGGGAGTGGGGACCCAGATACGCAGTATTTT.

This chain uses TRBV14 with TRBJ2-1; 12 bases match TRBD2. The CDR3 contains 19 residues. V gave up 0 bases and J gave up 2 bases; unmatched junction bases: 8. Germline V lookup: CDR1 SGHDN, CDR2 FVKESK. In DNA, the CDR3 is TGTGCCAGCAGCCAAGAGAGTACTAGCGGGGGGAGGCCCTACAATGAGCAGTTCTTC. Translation gives CASSQESTSGGRPYNEQFF.

The chain links TRBV6-1 to TRBJ2-1; possibly TRBD1 or TRBD2 for D (5 bases each). With 3 bases removed from V and 12 bases from J, the gap between germline ends came to 12 bases. This CDR3 is built from 12 residues. Germline assignment: CDR1 MNHNS and CDR2 SASEGT. In DNA form, the CDR3 reads TGTGCCAGCAGTGATTGGAGAGGGGTGCAGTTCTTC. Translating gives CASSDWRGVQFF.

The gene calls are TRBV6-2 or TRBV6-3 and TRBJ2-7; 13 bases are a match to TRBD2. V was clipped by 10 bases and J by 5 bases; unmatched bases: 8. This CDR3 region has 14 residues. From germline, CDR1 is MNHEY and CDR2 SVGEGT. CDR3 DNA sequence: TGTGCCACATTGCCGGGACTAGCGGGAAACGAGCAGTACTTC. It codes for CATLPGLAGNEQYF.